Listed here are 7 T cell receptor beta chains from one sample, sequenced in a study of T cells in Graves' hyperthyroidism and ophthalmopathy. Amplified TCR beta CDR3 regions came from RNA transcripts. HTBI primers drove first-round RT-PCR of the TCR CDR3. From the multiplex PCR reads, TCRdb called clonotypes with MiXCR, one entry per CDR3 protein. The sample comprises 500,000 to 750,000 distinct CDR3 sequences, around 45% of which are singletons, and around 7.7% rests with the top ten. The sequenced sample was peripheral blood or thyroid tissue (not recorded which). These TCRs come from a woman between 18 and 30 years old with Graves' hyperthyroidism.

Many counts were recorded for this clonotype. The chain uses TRBV7-2 and TRBJ2-7, with 12 bases identical to TRBD1. The trim removed 1 base at V and 5 bases at J, leaving 9 bases unmatched. The CDR3 has 17 amino acids. Germline CDR1 SGHTA, CDR2 FQGNSA. The DNA for the CDR3 is TGTGCCAGCAGCTTAGGGTTTTCCGGGACAGGGGGCCACGAGCAGTACTTC. Translating gives CASSLGFSGTGGHEQYF.

This clonotype has a count of ten or more. The junction departs from the called germline gene at one end, perhaps through a read error. CDR3 DNA: TGTGCCACCAGCGGAGATCCCGAACCTCAGCCCCAGCATTTT. This gives the protein CATSGDPEPQPQHF. The chain carries TRBV15 and TRBJ1-5, with D unresolved. The CDR3 is 14 residues long. Germline CDR1 and CDR2: LNHNV and YYDKDF (reference sequence).

V is TRBV5-1 and J is TRBJ2-7, with TRBD2 matching 9 bases. From germline, CDR1 is SGHRS and CDR2 YFSETQ. V lost 3 bases and J lost 4; bases outside the gene matches: 5. The CDR3 covers 14 residues. The CDR3 DNA reads TGCGCCAGCAGCTACTCTAGCGGGACTTACGAGCAGTACTTC. It yields the protein CASSYSSGTYEQYF.

The rearrangement uses TRBV7-9 and TRBJ1-2; 9 bases fit TRBD1. Looked up from germline, CDR1 is SEHNR and CDR2 is FQNEAQ (reference sequence). V lost 5 bases to trimming and J lost 6 bases; unmatched junction nucleotides: 7. The CDR3 is made up of 14 amino acids. CDR3 nucleotides: TGTGCCAGCAGCACCGGGACAGGGAAGCATGGCTACACCTTC. It translates to CASSTGTGKHGYTF.

This clonotype occurred a few times. The chain couples TRBV6-4 to TRBJ2-7; weak D call: TRBD1 (5 bases). V gave up 5 bases and J gave up 3 bases, with 23 bases separating them. The CDR3 is 17 amino acids. Germline CDR1 reads MRHNA; CDR2 reads SNTAGT. CDR3: CASSSDTLRTSLYEQYF. The CDR3 bases are TGTGCCAGCAGTTCGGACACCCTTCGGACCTCGCTCTACGAGCAGTACTTC.

CDR3 loop: CASSWDSQAKNIQYF. The DNA for the CDR3 is TGTGCCAGCAGTTGGGACAGCCAGGCCAAAAACATTCAGTACTTC. This chain connects TRBV2 to TRBJ2-5; 7 positions agree with TRBD1. The J call is in doubt because the DNA end fits TRBJ2-4 better. Germline V CDR1 and CDR2: SNHLY, FYNNEI. This CDR3 has 15 amino acids.

In the case of this clonotype: The junction departs from germline at one end; a sequencing error may be responsible. CDR3 nucleotides: TGCGCCAGCAGCTTGTTGCCTAGCGGGACTGAGCAGTTCTTC. Protein sequence: CASSLLPSGTEQFF. This chain joins TRBV5-8 and TRBJ2-1; 9 nucleotides agree with TRBD2. CDR1 and CDR2 (germline): SGHTS, YDEGEE. The CDR3 loop spans 14 amino acids.